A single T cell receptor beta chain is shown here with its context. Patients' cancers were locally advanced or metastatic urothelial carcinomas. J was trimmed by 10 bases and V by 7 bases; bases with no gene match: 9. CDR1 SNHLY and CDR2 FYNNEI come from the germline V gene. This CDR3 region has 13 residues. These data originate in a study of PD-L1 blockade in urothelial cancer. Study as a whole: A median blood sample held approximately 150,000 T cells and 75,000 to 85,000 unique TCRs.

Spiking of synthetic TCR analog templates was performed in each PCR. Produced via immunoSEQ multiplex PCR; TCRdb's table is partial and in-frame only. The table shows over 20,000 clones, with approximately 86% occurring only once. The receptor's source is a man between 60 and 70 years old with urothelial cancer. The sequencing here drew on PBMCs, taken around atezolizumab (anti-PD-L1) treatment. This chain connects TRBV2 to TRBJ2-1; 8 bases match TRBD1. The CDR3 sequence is CASNLAGGGEQFF. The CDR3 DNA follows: TGTGCCAGCAATTTAGCAGGGGGCGGGGAGCAGTTCTTC.